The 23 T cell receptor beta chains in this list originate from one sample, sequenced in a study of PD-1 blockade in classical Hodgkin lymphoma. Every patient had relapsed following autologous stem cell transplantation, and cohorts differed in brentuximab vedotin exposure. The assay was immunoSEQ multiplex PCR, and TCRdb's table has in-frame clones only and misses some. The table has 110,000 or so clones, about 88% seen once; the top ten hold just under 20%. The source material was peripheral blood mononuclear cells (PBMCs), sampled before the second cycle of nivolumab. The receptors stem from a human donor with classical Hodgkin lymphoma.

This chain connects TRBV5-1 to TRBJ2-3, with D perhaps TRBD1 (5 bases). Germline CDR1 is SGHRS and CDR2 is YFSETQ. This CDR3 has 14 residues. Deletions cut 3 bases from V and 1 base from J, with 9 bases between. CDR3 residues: CASSSVGGTDTQYF. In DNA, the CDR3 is TGCGCCAGCAGCTCGGTAGGGGGCACAGATACGCAGTATTTT.

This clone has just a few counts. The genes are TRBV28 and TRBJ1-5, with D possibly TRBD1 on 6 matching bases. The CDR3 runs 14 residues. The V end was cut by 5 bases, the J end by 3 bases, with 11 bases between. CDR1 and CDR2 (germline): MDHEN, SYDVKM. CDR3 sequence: CASSRDTPNQPQHF. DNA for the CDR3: TGTGCCAGCAGTCGGGACACCCCCAATCAGCCCCAGCATTTT.

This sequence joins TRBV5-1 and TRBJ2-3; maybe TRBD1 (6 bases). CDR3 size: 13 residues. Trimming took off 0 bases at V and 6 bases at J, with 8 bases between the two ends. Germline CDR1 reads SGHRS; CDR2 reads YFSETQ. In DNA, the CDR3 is TGCGCCAGCAGCTTGGATCAGGGGGATACGCAGTATTTT. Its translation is CASSLDQGDTQYF.

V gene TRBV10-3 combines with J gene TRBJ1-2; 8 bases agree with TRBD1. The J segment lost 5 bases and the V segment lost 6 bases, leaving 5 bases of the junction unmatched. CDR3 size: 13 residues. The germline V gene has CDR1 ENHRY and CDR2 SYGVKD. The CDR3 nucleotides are TGTGCCATCAGACCAGGGGGCCCGTATGGCTACACCTTC. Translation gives CAIRPGGPYGYTF.

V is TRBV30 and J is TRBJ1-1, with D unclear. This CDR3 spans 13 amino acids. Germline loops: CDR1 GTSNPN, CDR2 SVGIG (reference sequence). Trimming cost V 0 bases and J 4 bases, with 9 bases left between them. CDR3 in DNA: TGTGCCTGGAGTGTAGTTCTTCGCACTGAAGCTTTCTTT. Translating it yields CAWSVVLRTEAFF.

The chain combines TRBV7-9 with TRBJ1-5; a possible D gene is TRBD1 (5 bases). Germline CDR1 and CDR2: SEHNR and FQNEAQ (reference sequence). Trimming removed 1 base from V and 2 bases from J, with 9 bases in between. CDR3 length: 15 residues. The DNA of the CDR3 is TGTGCCAGCAGCTTAGGTCCAGGGCGCAATCAGCCCCAGCATTTT. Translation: CASSLGPGRNQPQHF. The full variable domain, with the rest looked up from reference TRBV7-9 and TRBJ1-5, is DTGVSQNPRHKITKRGQNVTFRCDPISEHNRLYWYRQTLGQGPEFLTYFQNEAQLEKSRLLSDRFSAERPKGSFSTLEIQRTEQGDSAMYLCASSLGPGRNQPQHFGDGTRLSIL.

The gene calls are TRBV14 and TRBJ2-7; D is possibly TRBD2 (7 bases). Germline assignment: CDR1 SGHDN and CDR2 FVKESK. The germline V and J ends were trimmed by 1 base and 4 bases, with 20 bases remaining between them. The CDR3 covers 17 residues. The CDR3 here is CASSQGGGYHWEYEQYF. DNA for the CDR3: TGTGCCAGCAGCCAAGGGGGGGGCTACCATTGGGAATACGAGCAGTACTTC.

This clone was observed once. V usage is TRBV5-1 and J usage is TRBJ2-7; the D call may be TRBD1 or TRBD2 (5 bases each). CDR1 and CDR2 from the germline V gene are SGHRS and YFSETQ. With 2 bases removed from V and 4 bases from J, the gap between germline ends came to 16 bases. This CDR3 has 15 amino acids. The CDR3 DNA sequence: TGCGCCAGCAGCTTTACCGGGACCGCGGAGTACGAGCAGTACTTC. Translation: CASSFTGTAEYEQYF.

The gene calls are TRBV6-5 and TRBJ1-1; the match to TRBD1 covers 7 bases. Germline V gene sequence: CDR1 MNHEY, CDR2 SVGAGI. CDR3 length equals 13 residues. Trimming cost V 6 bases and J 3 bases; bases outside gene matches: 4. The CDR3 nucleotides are TGTGCCAGCAGCCGGGACAGAGACACTGAAGCTTTCTTT. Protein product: CASSRDRDTEAFF.

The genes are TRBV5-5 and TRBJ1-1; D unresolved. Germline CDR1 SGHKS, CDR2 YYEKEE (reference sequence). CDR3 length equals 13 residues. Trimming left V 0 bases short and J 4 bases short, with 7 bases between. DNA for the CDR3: TGTGCCAGCAGCTTGGAAGGGTTCACTGAAGCTTTCTTT. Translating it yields CASSLEGFTEAFF.

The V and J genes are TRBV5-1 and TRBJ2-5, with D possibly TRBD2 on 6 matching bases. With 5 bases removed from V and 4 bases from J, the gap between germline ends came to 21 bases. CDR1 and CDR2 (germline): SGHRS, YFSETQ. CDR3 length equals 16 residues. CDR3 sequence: CASRDGGSGVGETQYF. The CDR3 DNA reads TGCGCCAGCAGGGATGGGGGTTCGGGGGTTGGAGAGACCCAGTACTTC.

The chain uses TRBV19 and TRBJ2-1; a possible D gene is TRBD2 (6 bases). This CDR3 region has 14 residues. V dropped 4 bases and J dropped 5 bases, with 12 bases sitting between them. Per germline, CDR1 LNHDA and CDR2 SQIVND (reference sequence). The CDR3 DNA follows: TGTGCCAGTAGTAAGATAGCGGCGCACAATGAGCAGTTCTTC. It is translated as CASSKIAAHNEQFF.

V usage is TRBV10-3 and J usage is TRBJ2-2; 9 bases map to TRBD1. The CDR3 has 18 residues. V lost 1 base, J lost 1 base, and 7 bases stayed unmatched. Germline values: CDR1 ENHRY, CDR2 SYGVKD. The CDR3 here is CAISELLPGQGNTGELFF. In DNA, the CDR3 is TGTGCCATCAGTGAGTTGTTACCGGGACAGGGGAACACCGGGGAGCTGTTTTTT.

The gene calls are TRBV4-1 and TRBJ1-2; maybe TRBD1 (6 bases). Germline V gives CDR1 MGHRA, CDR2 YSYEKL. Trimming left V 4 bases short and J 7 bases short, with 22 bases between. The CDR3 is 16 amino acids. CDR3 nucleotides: TGCGCCAGCAGCCGTACTTACAGGGCCTTGGAATTTGGCTACACCTTC. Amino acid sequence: CASSRTYRALEFGYTF.

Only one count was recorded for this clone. In nucleotides, the CDR3 is TGTGCCTGTGATCCGGGGCGGCGAGTTGGCACTGAAGCTTTCTTT. Amino acid sequence: CACDPGRRVGTEAFF. The chain links TRBV30 to TRBJ1-1; D perhaps matches TRBD1 (5 bases). From germline, CDR1 is GTSNPN and CDR2 SVGIG (reference sequence). CDR3 length: 15 residues. Trimming left V 6 bases short and J 4 bases short, with 21 bases between.

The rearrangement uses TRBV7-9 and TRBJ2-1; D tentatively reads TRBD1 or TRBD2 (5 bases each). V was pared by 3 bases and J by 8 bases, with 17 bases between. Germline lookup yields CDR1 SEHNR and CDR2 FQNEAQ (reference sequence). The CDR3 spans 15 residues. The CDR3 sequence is CASSFPGKGRDEQFF. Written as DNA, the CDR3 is TGTGCCAGCAGCTTTCCGGGGAAGGGGAGAGATGAGCAGTTCTTC.

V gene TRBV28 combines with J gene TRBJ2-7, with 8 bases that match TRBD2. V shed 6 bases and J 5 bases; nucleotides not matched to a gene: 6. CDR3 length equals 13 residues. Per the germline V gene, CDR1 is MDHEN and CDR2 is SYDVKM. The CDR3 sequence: CASSSGGGNEQYF. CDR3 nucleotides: TGTGCCAGCAGCTCGGGAGGGGGTAACGAGCAGTACTTC.

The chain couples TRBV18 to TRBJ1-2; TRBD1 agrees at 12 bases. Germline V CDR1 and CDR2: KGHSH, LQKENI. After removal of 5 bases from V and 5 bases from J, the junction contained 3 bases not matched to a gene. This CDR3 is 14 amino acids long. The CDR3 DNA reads TGTGCCAGCTCATGGGACAGGGGGCAATATGGCTACACCTTC. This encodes CASSWDRGQYGYTF.

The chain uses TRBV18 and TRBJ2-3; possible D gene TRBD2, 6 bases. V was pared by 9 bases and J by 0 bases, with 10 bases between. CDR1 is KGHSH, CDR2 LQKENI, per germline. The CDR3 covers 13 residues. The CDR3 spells CASSAGSTDTQYF. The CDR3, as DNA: TGTGCCAGTTCCGCGGGGAGCACAGATACGCAGTATTTT.

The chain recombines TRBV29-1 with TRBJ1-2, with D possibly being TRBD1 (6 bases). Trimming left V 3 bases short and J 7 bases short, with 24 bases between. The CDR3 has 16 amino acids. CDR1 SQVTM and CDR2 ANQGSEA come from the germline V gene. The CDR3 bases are TGCAGCGTTGATAACGGGGAGGGGGGATCGGTTGTTGGCTACACCTTC. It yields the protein CSVDNGEGGSVVGYTF. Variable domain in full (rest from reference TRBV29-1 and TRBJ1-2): SAVISQKPSRDICQRGTSLTIQCQVDSQVTMMFWYRQQPGQSLTLIATANQGSEATYESGFVIDKFPISRPNLTFSTLTVSNMSPEDSSIYLCSVDNGEGGSVVGYTFGSGTRLTVV.

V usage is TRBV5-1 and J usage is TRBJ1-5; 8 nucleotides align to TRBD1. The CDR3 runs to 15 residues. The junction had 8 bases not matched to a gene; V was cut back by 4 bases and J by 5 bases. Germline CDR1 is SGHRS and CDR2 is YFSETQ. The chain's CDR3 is CASSPAPTGDQPQHF. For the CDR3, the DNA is TGCGCCAGCAGCCCCGCACCGACAGGGGATCAGCCCCAGCATTTT. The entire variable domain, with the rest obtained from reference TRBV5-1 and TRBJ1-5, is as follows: KAGVTQTPRYLIKTRGQQVTLSCSPISGHRSVSWYQQTPGQGLQFLFEYFSETQRNKGNFPGRFSGRQFSNSRSEMNVSTLELGDSALYLCASSPAPTGDQPQHFGDGTRLSIL.

The CDR3, as DNA: TGTGCCAGCTCAACCCGGGGACAAGAGACCCAGTACTTC. Its protein product is CASSTRGQETQYF. The chain is built from TRBV18 and TRBJ2-5, with D perhaps matching TRBD2 (5 bases). Trimming left V 5 bases short and J 2 bases short, with 9 bases between. Germline V gene lookup returns CDR1 KGHSH and CDR2 LQKENI. The length of the CDR3 is 13 residues.

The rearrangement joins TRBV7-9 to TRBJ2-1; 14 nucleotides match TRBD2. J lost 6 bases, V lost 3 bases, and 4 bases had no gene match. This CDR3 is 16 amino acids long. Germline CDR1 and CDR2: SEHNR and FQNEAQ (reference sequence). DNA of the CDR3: TGTGCCAGCAGCTTCGGACTAGCGGGAGGCGGCAATGAGCAGTTCTTC. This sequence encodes CASSFGLAGGGNEQFF.